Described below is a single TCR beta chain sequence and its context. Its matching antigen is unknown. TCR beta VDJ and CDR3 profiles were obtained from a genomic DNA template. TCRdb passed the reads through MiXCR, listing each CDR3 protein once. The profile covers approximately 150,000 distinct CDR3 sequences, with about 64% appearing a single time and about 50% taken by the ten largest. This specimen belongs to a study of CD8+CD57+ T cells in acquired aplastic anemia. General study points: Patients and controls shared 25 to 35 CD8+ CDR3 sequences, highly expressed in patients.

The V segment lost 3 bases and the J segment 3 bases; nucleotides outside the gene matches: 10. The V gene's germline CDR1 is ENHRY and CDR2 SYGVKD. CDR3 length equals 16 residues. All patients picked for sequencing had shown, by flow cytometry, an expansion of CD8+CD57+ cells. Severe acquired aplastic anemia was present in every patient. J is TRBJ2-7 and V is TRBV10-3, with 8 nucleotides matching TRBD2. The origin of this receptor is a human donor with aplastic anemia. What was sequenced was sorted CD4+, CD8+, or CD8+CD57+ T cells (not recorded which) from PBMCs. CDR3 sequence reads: CAISDLGGLAGYEQYF. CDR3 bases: TGTGCCATCAGTGACTTGGGTGGGCTAGCGGGCTACGAGCAGTACTTC.